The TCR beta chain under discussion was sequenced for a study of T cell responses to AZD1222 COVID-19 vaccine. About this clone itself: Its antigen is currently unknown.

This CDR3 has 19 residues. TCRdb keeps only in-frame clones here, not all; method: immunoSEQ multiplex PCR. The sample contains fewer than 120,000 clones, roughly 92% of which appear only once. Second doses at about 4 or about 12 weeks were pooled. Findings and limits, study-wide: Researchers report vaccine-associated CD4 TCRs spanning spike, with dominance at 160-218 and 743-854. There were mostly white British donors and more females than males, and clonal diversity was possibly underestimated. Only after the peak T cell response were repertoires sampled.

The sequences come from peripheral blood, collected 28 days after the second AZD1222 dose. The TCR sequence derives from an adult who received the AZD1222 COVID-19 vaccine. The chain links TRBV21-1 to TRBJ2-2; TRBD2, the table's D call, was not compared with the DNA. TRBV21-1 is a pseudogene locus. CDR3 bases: TGTGCCAGCAGCAAACGGACTAGCGGGGGAGAAACGAACACCGGGGAGCTGTTTTTT. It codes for CASSKRTSGGETNTGELFF.